This T cell receptor (beta chain) emerged from a study of T cell repertoires in cytomegalovirus infection. Study details: Indications came from public TCR beta signatures; they pointed to CMV infection and to a matching HLA type.

Trimming cost V 10 bases and J 3 bases; bases outside gene matches: 16. The CDR3 has 16 amino acids. Germline assignment: CDR1 MDHEN and CDR2 SYDVKM. This clonotype came up many times. Its target is not known. General study findings and limits: Carriers of CMV and the relevant HLA type were discriminated by public TCR beta frequency. In two of eight donors, the top clonotype was HLA-C-restricted CMV-specific.

MiXCR was run by TCRdb on the reads, yielding one entry per CDR3 protein. The repertoire consists of fewer than 250,000 distinct CDR3 sequences, with over 9% occurring once and the leading ten covering 1.5% to 2%. Material: PBMCs. V is TRBV28 and J is TRBJ2-7; 9 bases agree with TRBD2. This receptor was taken from a human donor in good health (CMV status not recorded). Some clones in this sample may be carry-over from other donors' samples. The CDR3: CATKKLAGLKNYEQYF. The CDR3 region has the DNA TGTGCCACCAAGAAGCTAGCGGGATTAAAGAACTACGAGCAGTACTTC.